This T cell receptor beta chain is from a study of blood T cell repertoires in COVID-19. Overall study: Samples of COVID-19 (acute and convalescent) were obtained from the United States, Italy and Spain.

Germline lookup yields CDR1 LNHDA and CDR2 SQIVND (reference sequence). The length of the CDR3 is 13 residues. Assay: immunoSEQ multiplex PCR; the TCRdb copy retains only in-frame clones and omits some. The table includes about 55,000 clones, about 93% detected once. Details on this clone: The junction and the germline gene differ at one end; a read error may be behind it.

The origin of this receptor is a man older than 75 with acute or convalescent COVID-19. Specimen: peripheral blood. The J gene is TRBJ2-7, the V gene TRBV19; TRBD1 agrees at 9 bases. The DNA for the CDR3 is TGTGCCAGTAGTCCTTGGGGACAGGGCCCTCAGAACTTC. Its protein product is CASSPWGQGPQNF.